Here is one TCR beta chain with its context. This sample is part of a study of T-cell reconstitution after alpha-beta-depleted transplantation in children. Unique molecular identifiers were incorporated when the TCRbeta library was constructed. Each CDR3 protein gets one entry after TCRdb re-called the PCR reads with MiXCR. The sample records about 540,000 distinct CDR3 sequences, roughly 18% being singletons. The CDR3 consists of 14 residues. The chain joins TRBV21-1 to TRBJ1-1; no check of the table's D call, TRBD1, against the DNA was made. TRBV21-1 is a recognized pseudogene. This specimen consisted of PBMCs from the stem cell graft donor, obtained from the stem cell graft. The sequence came from a human donor who donated a stem cell graft to a child with acute lymphoblastic leukemia. This chain's CDR3 is CASILRQGVAEAFF. CDR3 nucleotides: TGTGCCAGCATCCTAAGACAGGGAGTGGCTGAAGCTTTCTTT.